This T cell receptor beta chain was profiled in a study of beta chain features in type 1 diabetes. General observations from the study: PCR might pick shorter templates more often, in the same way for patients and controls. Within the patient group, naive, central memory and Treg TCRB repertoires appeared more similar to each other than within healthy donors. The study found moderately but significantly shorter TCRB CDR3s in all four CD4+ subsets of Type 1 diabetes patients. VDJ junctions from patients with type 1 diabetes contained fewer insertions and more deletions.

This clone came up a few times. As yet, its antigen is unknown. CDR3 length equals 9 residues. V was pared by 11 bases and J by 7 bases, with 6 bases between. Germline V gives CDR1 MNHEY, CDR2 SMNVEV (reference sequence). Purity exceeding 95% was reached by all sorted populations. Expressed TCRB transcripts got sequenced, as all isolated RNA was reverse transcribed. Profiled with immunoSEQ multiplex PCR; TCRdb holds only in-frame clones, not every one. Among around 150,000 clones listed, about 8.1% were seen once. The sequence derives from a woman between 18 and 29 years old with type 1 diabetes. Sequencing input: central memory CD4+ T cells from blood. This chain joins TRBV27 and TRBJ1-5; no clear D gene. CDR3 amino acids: CAPRQPQHF. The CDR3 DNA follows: TGTGCCCCACGGCAGCCCCAGCATTTT.